These 23 T cell receptor beta chains originate from one sample sequenced in a study of T cells in Graves' hyperthyroidism and ophthalmopathy. Amplification of TCR beta CDR3 regions was performed using RNA transcripts as template. Using the HTBI primer set, a first-round RT-PCR was run on the TCR CDR3. TCRdb recomputed calls from the multiplex PCR reads with MiXCR, one row per CDR3 protein. The sample consists of about 480,000 distinct CDR3 sequences, approximately 25% of them appearing once. Sequencing was performed on blood. The receptor set was obtained from a woman aged 25 to 45 with Graves' ophthalmopathy.

The V call is TRBV18, the J call TRBJ2-5; D might be TRBD1 or TRBD2, each matching 7 bases. This CDR3 is 16 amino acids long. Deletions cut 3 bases from V and 5 bases from J, with 19 bases between. Germline assignment: CDR1 KGHSH and CDR2 LQKENI. This CDR3 reads CASSPLRGGGEETQYF. In nucleotides, the CDR3 is TGTGCCAGCTCACCCCTCAGGGGGGGGGGCGAGGAGACCCAGTACTTC.

V is TRBV6-4 and J is TRBJ1-3, with 7 bases matching TRBD1. With V trimmed by 5 bases and J by 2 bases, 6 bases remained unmatched. CDR1 and CDR2 (germline): MRHNA, SNTAGT. There are 15 residues in the CDR3. The CDR3 protein is CASSTGTAAGNTIYF. The CDR3 coding sequence is TGTGCCAGCAGTACCGGGACAGCTGCTGGAAACACCATATATTTT.

This clonotype was recorded many times. The chain uses TRBV4-2 and TRBJ2-2; 10 bases map to TRBD1. CDR1 is LGHNA and CDR2 is YNFKEQ in the germline V gene. The CDR3 runs 18 residues. J lost 10 bases, V lost 1 base, and 15 bases had no gene match. The CDR3 nucleotides read TGTGCCAGCAGCCAAGGTCCCCAGGGGACAGGGGCCAGGGAGGAGCTGTTTTTT. It encodes CASSQGPQGTGAREELFF.

This clonotype was recorded only once. This chain connects TRBV12-3 or TRBV12-4 to TRBJ1-5; the D is unclear. The CDR3 runs 13 residues. In DNA form, the CDR3 reads TGTACCACCCGGGGTGGCGGCAATCAGCCCCAGCATTTT. Translation: CTTRGGGNQPQHF.

This clonotype showed up many times. The V and J genes are TRBV6-5 and TRBJ1-1; weak D call: TRBD1 (6 bases). V shed 3 bases and J shed 3 bases, with 14 bases lying between them. The CDR3 runs 15 residues. CDR1 is MNHEY, CDR2 SVGAGI, per germline. CDR3 DNA: TGTGCCAGCAGTTATGTTACGGGGGGCGACACTGAAGCTTTCTTT. This gives the protein CASSYVTGGDTEAFF.

The chain links TRBV11-1 to TRBJ2-7; 7 nucleotides agree with TRBD2. Germline-derived CDR1 and CDR2 are SGHAT and FQDESV (reference sequence). Trimming removed 2 bases from V and 5 bases from J; junction bases left unmatched: 24. The CDR3 covers 20 residues. DNA for the CDR3: TGTGCCAGCAGCTTACCGCGGTACGAAAGCCGGGACTATCAGATCAACGAGCAGTACTTC. It translates to CASSLPRYESRDYQINEQYF.

This clonotype was seen at least ten times. This chain connects TRBV19 to TRBJ1-2; no reliable D call. The CDR3 consists of 13 residues. Trimming pared 2 bases from V and 4 bases from J, leaving 8 bases between. Per the germline V gene, CDR1 is LNHDA and CDR2 is SQIVND (reference sequence). The CDR3 is CASSIRAFYGYTF. The CDR3 region has the DNA TGTGCCAGTAGTATAAGGGCCTTCTATGGCTACACCTTC.

The chain recombines TRBV12-3 or TRBV12-4 with TRBJ1-3; no reliable D call. CDR3 length: 15 amino acids. Trimming pared 6 bases from V and 0 bases from J, leaving 12 bases between. The CDR3 nucleotides are TGTGCCAGCAGCCCAGACACCTCCTCTGGAAACACCATATATTTT. This gives the protein CASSPDTSSGNTIYF.

This clonotype was seen ten or more times. The rearrangement uses TRBV6-7 and TRBJ1-2; 7 nucleotides agree with TRBD1. TRBV6-7 is an open reading frame, and its role is uncertain. V lost 6 bases, J lost 3 bases, and 13 bases stayed unmatched. The CDR3 is made up of 16 amino acids. The CDR3 loop is CASSIPPRGTDYGYTF. The DNA of the CDR3 is TGTGCCAGCAGCATCCCCCCCCGCGGGACAGACTATGGCTACACCTTC.

This clonotype was found many times. The chain carries TRBV11-2 and TRBJ1-1, with unresolved D. The length of the CDR3 is 15 residues. Trimming removed 1 base from V and 0 bases from J, with 9 bases in between. Germline V lookup: CDR1 SGHAT, CDR2 FQNNGV. The DNA of the CDR3 is TGTGCCAGCAGCTTAGTTGCAACGATGAACACTGAAGCTTTCTTT. It encodes CASSLVATMNTEAFF.

V is TRBV15 and J is TRBJ2-7; 12 bases agree with TRBD2. V lost 4 bases, J lost 4 bases, and 5 bases stayed unmatched. This CDR3 is built from 15 residues. Germline CDR1 reads LNHNV; CDR2 reads YYDKDF (reference sequence). CDR3 loop: CATSNLAGGGYEQYF. The CDR3 DNA reads TGTGCCACCAGCAACCTAGCGGGAGGGGGGTACGAGCAGTACTTC. Together with reference TRBV15 and TRBJ2-7, the CDR3 gives the full variable domain: DAMVIQNPRYQVTQFGKPVTLSCSQTLNHNVMYWYQQKSSQAPKLLFHYYDKDFNNEADTPDNFQSRRPNTSFCFLDIRSPGLGDTAMYLCATSNLAGGGYEQYFGPGTRLTVT.

This clonotype has a handful of counts. A much larger clone sits a single nucleotide away, making a read error possible. The chain links TRBV12-3 or TRBV12-4 to TRBJ2-7; possibly TRBD1 for D (5 bases). This CDR3 comprises 11 residues. CDR3: CASSSRALSGF. In DNA, the CDR3 is TGTGCCAGCAGTTCCCGGGCTCTTTCAGGGTTC.

The table lists this clonotype with many counts. This chain joins TRBV6-5 and TRBJ2-7; 10 bases agree with TRBD1. CDR1 MNHEY and CDR2 SVGAGI come from the germline V gene. With V trimmed by 5 bases and J by 3 bases, 4 bases remained unmatched. The length of the CDR3 is 14 residues. The CDR3 spells CASSRDRGGYEQYF. In nucleotides, the CDR3 is TGTGCCAGCAGTCGGGACAGGGGAGGCTACGAGCAGTACTTC.

The rearrangement uses TRBV12-3 or TRBV12-4 and TRBJ1-5, with no clear D. This CDR3 is 14 amino acids long. The ends were cut back, 5 bases at V and 1 base at J, with 9 bases in the middle. For the CDR3, the DNA is TGTGCCAGCAGTCGTATGGGGAGCAATCAGCCCCAGCATTTT. As protein: CASSRMGSNQPQHF.

This clonotype was detected only a few times. This chain joins TRBV11-2 and TRBJ2-7, with a possible D match to TRBD1 (5 bases). The V gene lost 2 bases and the J gene lost 1 base, with 12 bases spanning the gap. CDR1 SGHAT and CDR2 FQNNGV come from the germline V gene. This CDR3 has 15 residues. CDR3 in DNA: TGTGCCAGCAGCTTAACTGTACAGGAATCCTACGAGCAGTACTTC. The encoded protein is CASSLTVQESYEQYF.

This clonotype occurred many times. The V gene is TRBV20-1, the J gene TRBJ2-7; 9 nucleotides match TRBD2. In germline, CDR1 is DFQATT, CDR2 SNEGSKA (reference sequence). The CDR3 totals 15 residues. With 7 bases clipped from V and 0 bases from J, the junction kept 10 bases outside the gene matches. CDR3 sequence: CSGQRPSGDSYEQYF. In DNA form, the CDR3 reads TGCAGTGGCCAACGTCCTAGCGGGGACTCCTACGAGCAGTACTTC.

This chain uses TRBV11-2 with TRBJ1-5; D not certain. Germline-derived CDR1 and CDR2 are SGHAT and FQNNGV. The V and J ends lost 2 bases and 0 bases respectively, with 5 bases between them. CDR3 length: 14 residues. CDR3 sequence reads: CASSLQSSNQPQHF. DNA for the CDR3: TGTGCCAGCAGCTTACAAAGTAGCAATCAGCCCCAGCATTTT.

This clonotype was counted ten times or more. This chain connects TRBV6-1 to TRBJ1-2; 10 bases fit TRBD1. CDR1 and CDR2 (germline): MNHNS, SASEGT. V trimming: 6 bases; J trimming: 4 bases; junction bases outside the gene matches: 14. The CDR3 covers 17 residues. The CDR3 nucleotides are TGTGCCAGCAGCACCTCACCCGGGACAGGGGCAATCTATGGCTACACCTTC. As protein: CASSTSPGTGAIYGYTF.

CDR3: CADPYEQYF. CDR3 coding DNA: TGTGCCGACCCGTACGAGCAGTACTTC. This chain uses TRBV6-1 with TRBJ2-7; D is uncertain. CDR3 length: 9 residues. Germline values: CDR1 MNHNS, CDR2 SASEGT. Between the trimmed V and J ends, which lost 11 bases and 4 bases, there was a span of 6 bases.

This clonotype was recorded at least ten times. The rearrangement links TRBV12-3 or TRBV12-4 to TRBJ1-2; D remains unclear. Trimming cost V 5 bases and J 6 bases, with 10 bases left between them. CDR3 length equals 12 residues. This chain's CDR3 is CASSQSTNGYTF. The CDR3 bases are TGTGCCAGCAGTCAGAGCACTAATGGCTACACCTTC.

The J gene is TRBJ2-7, the V gene TRBV7-3; D perhaps matches TRBD1 (6 bases). This CDR3 is 14 amino acids long. Deletions cut 5 bases from V and 7 bases from J, with 18 bases between. Germline V lookup: CDR1 SGHTA, CDR2 FQGTGA. CDR3 sequence: CASSPAHRAEEQYF. DNA of the CDR3: TGTGCCAGCAGCCCCGCACACAGGGCGGAAGAGCAGTACTTC.

J is TRBJ2-6 and V is TRBV11-2, with D uncertain. V lost 6 bases, J lost 2 bases, and 14 bases lay in between. CDR1 SGHAT and CDR2 FQNNGV come from the germline V gene. This CDR3 has 16 amino acids. The CDR3 region is CASRRPVLAGANVLTF. CDR3 bases: TGTGCCAGCAGACGCCCCGTTCTTGCTGGGGCCAACGTCCTGACTTTC.

Points on this clonotype: A much bigger clone sits one base away, suggesting this may be a read error. The conserved final phenylalanine or tryptophan is absent from the CDR3, which likely points to a read error. The rearrangement uses TRBV7-2 and TRBJ1-2; maybe TRBD1 (6 bases). From germline, CDR1 is SGHTA and CDR2 FQGNSA. Trimming removed 5 bases at V and 5 bases at J, with 15 bases between. The CDR3 totals 14 residues. The CDR3 loop is CASSPYRTAYGYTV. CDR3 coding DNA: TGTGCCAGCAGCCCATACCGGACAGCGTATGGCTACACCGTC.